This T cell receptor beta chain was identified in a study of beta chain features in type 1 diabetes (dated by TCRdb to 2016 to 2018). In terms of the full investigation: Mean age, gender distribution, total cell number and subset yield did not differ between patients and healthy donors. A total of under 140,000,000 sorted cells were examined across all samples, and the number of cells per subset was strongly correlated with RNA yield. In the study, TCRB repertoires of sorted circulating CD4+ T cell subsets from recently diagnosed type 1 diabetes patients were compared with those of matched healthy donors. Whereas all 28 donors provided naive and central memory subsets, regulatory and stem cell-like memory subsets were isolated from just 8 patients and about eight healthy donors. Broad study findings and their caveats: Patients with type 1 diabetes made fewer insertions and deleted more nucleotides at VDJ recombination sites, implying thymic rearrangement abnormalities. Naive, central memory and regulatory TCRB repertoires appeared to be more alike among patients than among healthy donors. Because the HLA sub-analyses included only small numbers of individuals, any influence of HLA type on TCRB rearrangement was left unresolved. PCR might favor shorter templates, but patient and control samples were amplified and corrected together, so any skew would affect both groups equally. In all four CD4+ subsets, TCRB CDR3 length was moderately but significantly shorter in type 1 diabetes patients. Because cDNA was sequenced instead of genomic DNA, highly expressing activated cells could be over-represented, though the groups showed no difference in activation or CD3 levels.

The CDR3 measures 14 amino acids from cysteine to phenylalanine. Kept here is only the CDR3 DNA, which spans 42 bases and is read in frame from base 1. The germline V gene (reference sequence) supplies CDR1 LNHDA and CDR2 SQIVND. At the junction V is shortened by 5 bases and J by 0 bases; bases outside the gene matches: 4. From each donor, a single peripheral blood sample of approximately 120 mL on average was drawn into heparinised tubes. Naive, central memory, regulatory and stem cell-like memory CD4+ T cells were sorted on a BD FACSAria II using a panel including CD45RO, CCR7, CD25, CD127, CD95 and CD27. Purity was above 95% for every sorted population. Right away, PBMCs were isolated by Lymphoprep density gradient centrifugation and were stained directly, with no culture step. So that batch effects would be minimized, each experiment stained and sorted samples in pairs, pairing one healthy donor with one patient.

The entire amount of isolated RNA was reverse transcribed using the High Capacity cDNA Reverse Transcription Kit, so the sequenced TCRB transcripts were expressed ones. Naive, central memory and regulatory T cell samples underwent deep immunoSEQ sequencing, averaging around 4 million total reads per sample. Sorted cells were lysed in RLT buffer and RNA was extracted with DNase-treated RNeasy Micro or Mini kits, depending on cell number. Each cell subset was processed on its own to prevent cross-contamination, while patient and healthy donor samples were processed together. The immunoSEQ multiplex PCR was used to amplify TCRB sequences from cDNA, yielding 87-bp fragments that span the CDR3 region. Sequencing of the amplicons was done on the Illumina HiSeq platform. The published analysis was carried out like this. Synthetic template baselines were used to correct PCR bias computationally, reads within Hamming distance 2 were collapsed, and singletons that could not be merged were discarded. Reads were aligned against IMGT to assign V, D and J genes, CDR3 length and insertions or deletions at six rearrangement sites. Within each subset, clonotype counts were normalized to the number of sorted cells before true diversity and Gini coefficients were calculated with the tcR R package. The overlap coefficient, calculated on TCRB nucleotide sequences, was used to measure repertoire sharing. TCRdb provides this immuneACCESS table in a form limited to in-frame rearrangements. Some clones are lacking; in checked studies, under half of them reflect an unresolved V gene, and why the rest are absent is not known. D and trimming were read from the DNA, whereas the V and J calls and clone size are those reported in that table. The sample data list a few hundred thousand clones, and roughly a tenth of these were observed just once. Of the sample, roughly 1.3% is held by the ten largest clones.

This clone was recorded once. Its specific antigen is unknown. No qualities accompany the bases; no much larger clone lies one base away. The receptor's source is a man younger than 30 in good health. Sequences were obtained from central memory CD4+ T cells from blood. The V gene is TRBV19 and the J gene is TRBJ2-7, and 7 bases in between align with TRBD1. The sequenced DNA: TGTGCCAGTAGTGTGGGACAGTCCTCCTACGAGCAGTACTTC. Its translation is CASSVGQSSYEQYF.